This is a list of T cell receptor beta chains from one sample in a study of T-cell reconstitution after alpha-beta-depleted transplantation in children. From the PCR reads, TCRdb called clonotypes with MiXCR, one entry per CDR3 protein. The sample contains fewer than 1 million distinct CDR3 sequences, under 20% of which appear only once. Source: PBMCs, mostly from graft donor cells, taken 360 days after TCRalphabeta/CD19-depleted stem cell transplant. The origin of the receptors is a male patient between 10 and 17 years old who had a stem cell transplant for acute lymphoblastic leukemia, so the T cells may come from the graft donor. Both conserved end residues are part of each CDR3. The D gene is left open where the match is weak. The size field is filled for only some rows; it gives once, few, many or a size class.

d_call | j_call | clone_size | v_call | cdr3_aa | cdr3_nt
- | TRBJ2-7 | - | TRBV28 | CASITPGRRTYEQYF | TGTGCCAGCATTACCCCAGGCAGGAGGACCTACGAGCAGTACTTC
- | TRBJ2-7 | - | TRBV20-1 | CSARDTGDEQYF | TGCAGTGCTAGAGATACCGGGGACGAGCAGTACTTC
- | TRBJ2-5 | few | TRBV4-1 | CASSQGQMETQYF | TGCGCCAGCAGCCAGGGTCAGATGGAGACCCAGTACTTC
- | TRBJ2-7 | - | TRBV7-9 | CASNTIGPRAYEQYF | TGTGCCAGCAACACCATAGGGCCTAGGGCCTACGAGCAGTACTTC
- | TRBJ2-3 | - | TRBV5-5 | CASTGGLFVGTDTQYF | TGTGCCAGCACCGGAGGACTTTTCGTCGGCACAGATACGCAGTATTTT
- | TRBJ2-7 | - | TRBV10-3 | CAISESGRGAGYEQYF | TGTGCCATCAGTGAGTCGGGAAGGGGGGCCGGCTACGAGCAGTACTTC
- | TRBJ2-3 | few | TRBV7-6 | CASSLVPGTSTDTQYF | TGTGCCAGCAGCTTAGTTCCGGGGACTAGCACAGATACGCAGTATTTT
TRBD2 | TRBJ2-1 | few | TRBV5-1 | CASSSTGILAGANEQFF | TGCGCCAGCAGCTCGACAGGGATCCTAGCGGGAGCAAATGAGCAGTTCTTC
- | TRBJ2-5 | few | TRBV18 | CASSPRGHWETQYF | TGTGCCAGCTCACCGCGGGGCCACTGGGAGACCCAGTACTTC
- | TRBJ2-7 | few | TRBV11-2 | CASSGIQRLYEQYF | TGTGCCAGCAGCGGAATACAGCGACTCTACGAGCAGTACTTC
- | TRBJ1-6 | - | TRBV30 | CAWSQDGASPLHF | TGTGCCTGGTCACAGGACGGGGCATCACCCCTCCACTTT
- | TRBJ2-7 | - | TRBV20-1 | CSASGTETHYEQYF | TGCAGTGCTAGCGGGACCGAAACCCACTACGAGCAGTACTTC
TRBD2 | TRBJ2-3 | - | TRBV4-1 | CASSQSGLGPDTQYF | TGCGCCAGCAGCCAATCGGGACTAGGCCCAGATACGCAGTATTTT
TRBD1 | TRBJ1-5 | - | TRBV12-3/TRBV12-4 | CASSDDRGANQPQHF | TGTGCCAGCAGTGATGACAGGGGCGCCAATCAGCCCCAGCATTTT
- | TRBJ2-7 | - | TRBV20-1 | CSARTRTAGYEQYF | TGCAGTGCTAGAACGCGGACAGCGGGGTACGAGCAGTACTTC
TRBD2 | TRBJ2-1 | many | TRBV6-1 | CASSLLSSGGYNEQFF | TGTGCCAGCAGCCTCCTCTCTAGCGGGGGGTACAATGAGCAGTTCTTC
TRBD2 | TRBJ2-2 | - | TRBV18 | CASSPRPSGRRIGTGELFF | TGTGCCAGCTCACCAAGGCCTAGCGGGAGAAGGATAGGCACCGGGGAGCTGTTTTTT